Here is one T cell receptor beta chain with its context. Its antigen is unidentified. The CDR3 extends over 16 amino acids. Germline V gives CDR1 SNHLY, CDR2 FYNNEI. After removal of 0 bases from V and 14 bases from J, the junction contained 11 bases not matched to a gene. The data were obtained in a study of OX40 agonist ivuxolimab in advanced cancers. Study overall: As their treatment, patients were administered ivuxolimab, an agonistic anti-OX40 (CD134) antibody. Ivuxolimab was delivered to patients intravenously every 2 weeks at doses spanning 0.01 to 10 mg/kg. Overall study results and limits: At doses 0.1 to 3.0 mg/kg, CD4+ and CD8+ clones expanded.

Here immunoSEQ multiplex PCR was the method, and the copy in TCRdb shows in-frame clones only, minus some. The sample records roughly 100,000 clones, 85% to 95% being singletons. It was autoimmune disease history or systemic immunosuppression that excluded patients. The sample in question was CD4+ or CD8+ T cells sorted from blood, obtained in a trial of the OX40 agonist ivuxolimab. This chain joins TRBV2 and TRBJ1-6; 9 bases line up with TRBD1. The TCR originated in an adult with an advanced solid tumor such as melanoma, head and neck, liver or kidney cancer. The CDR3 reads CASSEALWDRDLSLHF. DNA for the CDR3: TGTGCCAGCAGTGAAGCGCTTTGGGACAGGGATTTATCCCTCCACTTT.